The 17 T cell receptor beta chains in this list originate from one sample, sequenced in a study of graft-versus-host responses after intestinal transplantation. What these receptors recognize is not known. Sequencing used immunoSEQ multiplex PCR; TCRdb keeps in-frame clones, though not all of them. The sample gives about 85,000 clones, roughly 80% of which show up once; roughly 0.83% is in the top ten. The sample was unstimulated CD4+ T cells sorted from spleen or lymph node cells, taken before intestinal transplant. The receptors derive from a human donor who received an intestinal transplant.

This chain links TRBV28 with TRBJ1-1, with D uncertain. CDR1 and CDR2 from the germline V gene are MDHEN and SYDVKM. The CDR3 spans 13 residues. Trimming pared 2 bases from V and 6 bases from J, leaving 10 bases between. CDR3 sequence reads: CASSLGEISEAFF. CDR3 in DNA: TGTGCCAGCAGTTTAGGGGAGATTTCTGAAGCTTTCTTT.

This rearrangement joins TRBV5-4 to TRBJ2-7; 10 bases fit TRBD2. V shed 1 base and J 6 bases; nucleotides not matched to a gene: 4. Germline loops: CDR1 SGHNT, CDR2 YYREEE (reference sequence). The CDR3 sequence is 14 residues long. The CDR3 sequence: CASSLLAGESEQYF. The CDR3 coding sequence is TGTGCCAGCAGCTTGCTAGCGGGAGAGTCCGAGCAGTACTTC.

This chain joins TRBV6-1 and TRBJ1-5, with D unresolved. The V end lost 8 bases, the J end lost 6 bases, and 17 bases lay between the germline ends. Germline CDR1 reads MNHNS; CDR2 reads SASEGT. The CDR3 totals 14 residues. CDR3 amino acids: CASFSGGLGQPQHF. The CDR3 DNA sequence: TGTGCCAGCTTTTCGGGAGGGCTAGGTCAGCCCCAGCATTTT.

CDR3 protein: CASSASRLAGSDTQYF. CDR3 sequence (DNA): TGTGCCAGCAGTGCTTCGCGGCTAGCGGGGTCAGATACGCAGTATTTT. The chain joins TRBV6-1 to TRBJ2-3, with 9 bases fitting TRBD2. V was clipped by 4 bases and J by 4 bases; unmatched bases: 9. Germline CDR1 reads MNHNS; CDR2 reads SASEGT. The CDR3 extends over 16 amino acids.

The CDR3 spells CASSREAYNSPLHF. Here the CDR3 DNA reads TGTGCCAGCAGCAGGGAGGCCTATAATTCACCCCTCCACTTT. The chain uses TRBV2 and TRBJ1-6, with a tentative D call TRBD1 (5 bases). V lost 6 bases and J 2 bases, leaving 8 bases between the germline ends. Germline V gives CDR1 SNHLY, CDR2 FYNNEI. The CDR3 is 14 residues long.

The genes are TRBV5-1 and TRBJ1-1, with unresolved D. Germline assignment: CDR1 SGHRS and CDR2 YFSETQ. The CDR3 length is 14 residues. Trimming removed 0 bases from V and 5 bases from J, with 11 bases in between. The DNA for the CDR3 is TGCGCCAGCAGCTTGGGGCCCTCGGGGACTGAAGCTTTCTTT. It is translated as CASSLGPSGTEAFF. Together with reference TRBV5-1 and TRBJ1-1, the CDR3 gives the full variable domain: KAGVTQTPRYLIKTRGQQVTLSCSPISGHRSVSWYQQTPGQGLQFLFEYFSETQRNKGNFPGRFSGRQFSNSRSEMNVSTLELGDSALYLCASSLGPSGTEAFFGQGTRLTVV.

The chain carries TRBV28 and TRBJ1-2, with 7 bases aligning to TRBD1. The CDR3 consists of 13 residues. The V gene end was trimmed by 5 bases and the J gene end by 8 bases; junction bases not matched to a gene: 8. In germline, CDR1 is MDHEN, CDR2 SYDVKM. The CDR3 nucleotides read TGTGCCAGCAGTCAGACAGGGCAAGGAGGCTACACCTTC. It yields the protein CASSQTGQGGYTF.

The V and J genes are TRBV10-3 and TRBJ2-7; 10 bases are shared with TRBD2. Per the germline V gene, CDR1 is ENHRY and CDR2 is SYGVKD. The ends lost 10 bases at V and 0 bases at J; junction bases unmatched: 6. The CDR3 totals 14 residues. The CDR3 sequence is CATAGTSVSYEQYF. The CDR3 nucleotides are TGTGCCACCGCCGGGACTAGCGTCTCCTACGAGCAGTACTTC.

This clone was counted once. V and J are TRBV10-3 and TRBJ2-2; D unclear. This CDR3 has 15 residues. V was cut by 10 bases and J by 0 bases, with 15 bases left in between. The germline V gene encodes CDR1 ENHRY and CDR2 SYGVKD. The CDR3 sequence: CATNRPGANTGELFF. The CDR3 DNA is TGTGCCACCAACCGCCCGGGTGCGAACACCGGGGAGCTGTTTTTT.

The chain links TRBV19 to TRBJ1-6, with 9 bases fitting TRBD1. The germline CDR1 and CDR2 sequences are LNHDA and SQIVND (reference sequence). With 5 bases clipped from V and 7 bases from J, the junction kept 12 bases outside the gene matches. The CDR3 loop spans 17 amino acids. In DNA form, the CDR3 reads TGTGCCAGTAGTGTCCGAGGACAGGGGACCTGGAATTCACCCCTCCACTTT. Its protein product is CASSVRGQGTWNSPLHF.

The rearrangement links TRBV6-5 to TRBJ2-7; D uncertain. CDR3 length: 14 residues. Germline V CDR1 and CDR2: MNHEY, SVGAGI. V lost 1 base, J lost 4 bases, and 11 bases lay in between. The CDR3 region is CASSYWAGSYEQYF. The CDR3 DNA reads TGTGCCAGCAGTTACTGGGCAGGTTCTTACGAGCAGTACTTC.

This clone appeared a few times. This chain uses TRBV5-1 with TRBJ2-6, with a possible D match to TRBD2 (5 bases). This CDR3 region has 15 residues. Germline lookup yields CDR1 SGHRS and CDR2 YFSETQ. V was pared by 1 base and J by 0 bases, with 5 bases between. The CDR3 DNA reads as TGCGCCAGCAGCTTGCGGGACTCTGGGGCCAACGTCCTGACTTTC. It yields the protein CASSLRDSGANVLTF.

DNA for the CDR3: TGTGCCAGCAGTTTGAGGGCGGCTGAAAAACTGTTTTTT. Its protein is CASSLRAAEKLFF. V usage is TRBV28 and J usage is TRBJ1-4, with no clear D. The V end lost 3 bases, the J end lost 7 bases, and 9 bases lay between the germline ends. This CDR3 spans 13 amino acids. Germline V gene sequence: CDR1 MDHEN, CDR2 SYDVKM. Looking up the rest from reference TRBV28 and TRBJ1-4 gives the full variable domain: DVKVTQSSRYLVKRTGEKVFLECVQDMDHENMFWYRQDPGLGLRLIYFSYDVKMKEKGDIPEGYSVSREKKERFSLILESASTNQTSMYLCASSLRAAEKLFFGSGTQLSVL.

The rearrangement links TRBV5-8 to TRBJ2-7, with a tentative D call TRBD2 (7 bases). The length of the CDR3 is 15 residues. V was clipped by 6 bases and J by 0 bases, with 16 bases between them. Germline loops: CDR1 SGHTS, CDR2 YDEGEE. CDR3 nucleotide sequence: TGTGCCAGCACCTTCGGGGGGCTCGGCTCCTACGAGCAGTACTTC. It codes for CASTFGGLGSYEQYF.

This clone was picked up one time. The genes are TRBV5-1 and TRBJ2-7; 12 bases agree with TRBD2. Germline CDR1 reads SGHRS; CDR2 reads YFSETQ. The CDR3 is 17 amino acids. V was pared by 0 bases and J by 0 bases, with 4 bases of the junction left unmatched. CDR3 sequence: CASSLGTSGDSSYEQYF. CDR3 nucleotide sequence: TGCGCCAGCAGCTTGGGGACTAGCGGGGACAGCTCCTACGAGCAGTACTTC.

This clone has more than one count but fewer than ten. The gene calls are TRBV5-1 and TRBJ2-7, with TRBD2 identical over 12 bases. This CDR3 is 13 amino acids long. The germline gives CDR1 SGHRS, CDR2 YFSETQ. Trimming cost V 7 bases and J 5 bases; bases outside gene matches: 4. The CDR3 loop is CASRTSGTHEQYF. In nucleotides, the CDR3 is TGCGCCAGCCGGACTAGCGGGACCCACGAGCAGTACTTC.

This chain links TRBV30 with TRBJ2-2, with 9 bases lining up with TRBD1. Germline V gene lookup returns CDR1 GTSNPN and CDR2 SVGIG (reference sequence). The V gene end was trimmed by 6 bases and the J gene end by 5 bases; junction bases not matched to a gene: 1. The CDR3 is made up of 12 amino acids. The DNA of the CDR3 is TGTGCCTGTGACAGGGGGACCGGGGAGCTGTTTTTT. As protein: CACDRGTGELFF.